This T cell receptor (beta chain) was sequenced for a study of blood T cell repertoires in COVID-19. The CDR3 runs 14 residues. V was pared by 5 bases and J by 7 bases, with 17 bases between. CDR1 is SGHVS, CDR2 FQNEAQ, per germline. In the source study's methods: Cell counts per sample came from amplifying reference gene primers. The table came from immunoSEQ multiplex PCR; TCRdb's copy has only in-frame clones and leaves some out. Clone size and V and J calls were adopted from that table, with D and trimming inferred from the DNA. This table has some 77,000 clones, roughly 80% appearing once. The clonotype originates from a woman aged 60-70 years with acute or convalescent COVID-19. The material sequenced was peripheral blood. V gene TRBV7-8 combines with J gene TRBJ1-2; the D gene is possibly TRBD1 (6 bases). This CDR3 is CASSPPTGFGGYTF. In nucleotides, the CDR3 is TGTGCCAGCAGCCCCCCTACAGGGTTTGGTGGCTACACCTTC.